One sample yielded the 21 T cell receptor beta chains listed below, sequenced in a study of blood T cells in healthy people across ages. Then a second PCR, running about 6 to 11 cycles, was carried out with a sample-barcoded 5' primer and a J-beta primer mix. TCRdb processed the 5' RACE reads anew with MiXCR; each CDR3 protein has one entry. The sample has approximately 1,000,000 distinct CDR3 sequences, under 55% seen once. The source material was blood. Receptor source: a woman between 55 and 75 years old in good health.

The rearrangement uses TRBV10-3 and TRBJ2-1; tentatively, D is TRBD1 or TRBD2 (6 bases each). Germline loops: CDR1 ENHRY, CDR2 SYGVKD. The CDR3 covers 12 residues. V was clipped by 11 bases and J by 8 bases, with 16 bases between them. CDR3 protein: CAHVQGGDEQFF. CDR3 coding DNA: TGTGCCCACGTACAGGGAGGTGATGAGCAGTTCTTC.

This chain links TRBV7-2 with TRBJ2-3; perhaps D is TRBD1 or TRBD2 (5 bases each). The length of the CDR3 is 15 residues. Germline CDR1 is SGHTA and CDR2 is FQGNSA. Deletions cut 1 base from V and 4 bases from J, with 12 bases between. The CDR3 region has the DNA TGTGCCAGCAGCTTAGACGGGACCTGGTCAGATACGCAGTATTTT. It translates to CASSLDGTWSDTQYF.

The chain uses TRBV27 and TRBJ2-5; perhaps D is TRBD1 or TRBD2 (5 bases each). Germline CDR1 is MNHEY and CDR2 is SMNVEV (reference sequence). V shed 6 bases and J shed 2 bases, with 13 bases lying between them. The CDR3 sequence is 14 residues long. This CDR3 is CASRPPGRQETQYF. CDR3 in DNA: TGTGCCAGCAGGCCCCCGGGACGACAAGAGACCCAGTACTTC.

The V and J genes are TRBV7-3 and TRBJ2-5; TRBD2 matches at 13 bases. The J call may be incorrect, as the DNA end agrees better with TRBJ2-7. The CDR3 contains 15 residues. The V gene's germline CDR1 is SGHTA and CDR2 FQGTGA. In DNA, the CDR3 is TGTGCCAGCAGCCCAACTAGCGGGAGGGTCCACGAGCAGTACTTC. It yields the protein CASSPTSGRVHEQYF.

The chain carries TRBV7-7 and TRBJ2-2; D may match TRBD1 or TRBD2 (5 bases each). The V gene lost 5 bases and the J gene lost 7 bases, with 14 bases spanning the gap. Germline CDR1 and CDR2: SSHAT and FNYEAQ (reference sequence). The CDR3 runs to 14 residues. CDR3 residues: CASSLTAADGELFF. The CDR3 region has the DNA TGTGCCAGCAGCCTGACAGCGGCGGACGGGGAGCTGTTTTTT.

This clonotype was counted only a few times. The chain recombines TRBV20-1 with TRBJ2-5; 9 bases are shared with TRBD2. The end of the DNA aligns better with TRBJ2-7, so the J call may be wrong. The CDR3 is 14 residues long. Germline values: CDR1 DFQATT, CDR2 SNEGSKA (reference sequence). Written as DNA, the CDR3 is TGCAGTGCTCCCGGCGGGACTAGCCCCTACGAGCAGTACTTC. It yields the protein CSAPGGTSPYEQYF.

CDR3 in amino acids: CASSLEGIPSGSANEQFF. CDR3 DNA: TGTGCCAGCAGCTTAGAGGGGATTCCTAGCGGGAGTGCTAATGAGCAGTTCTTC. The rearrangement uses TRBV7-8 and TRBJ2-1, with 10 bases aligning to TRBD2. The CDR3 loop spans 18 amino acids. V shed 1 base, J shed 7 bases, and the junction held 13 bases outside the gene matches. Germline-derived CDR1 and CDR2 are SGHVS and FQNEAQ. Complete variable domain (other parts from reference TRBV7-8 and TRBJ2-1): GAGVSQSPRYKVAKRGQDVALRCDPISGHVSLFWYQQALGQGPEFLTYFQNEAQLDKSGLPSDRFFAERPEGSVSTLKIQRTQQEDSAVYLCASSLEGIPSGSANEQFFGPGTRLTVL.

Notes on this clonotype: A clone one base away is much larger, so this may be a read error. The V and J genes are TRBV20-1 and TRBJ1-2; 8 nucleotides agree with TRBD1. The junction had 4 bases not matched to a gene; V was cut back by 5 bases and J by 2 bases. CDR1 and CDR2 (germline): DFQATT, SNEGSKA (reference sequence). This CDR3 comprises 13 residues. CDR3 loop: CSAATGGNYGYTF. DNA for the CDR3: TGCAGTGCTGCCACAGGGGGAAACTATGGCTACACCTTC.

A note on this clonotype: Its ends do not fully match the called genes, so a read error is possible. The chain is built from TRBV3-1 and TRBJ1-2, with D maybe TRBD1 (5 bases). Looked up from germline, CDR1 is LGHDT and CDR2 is YNNKEL (reference sequence). CDR3 length: 15 amino acids. CDR3 amino acids: CASSQGGRPNCGYTF. The CDR3 nucleotides read TGTGCCAGCAGCCAGGGGGGACGGCCTAACTGTGGCTACACCTTC.

The CDR3 sequence: CAWSTGEETQYF. As DNA, the CDR3 is TGTGCCTGGAGTACAGGGGAAGAGACCCAGTACTTC. The chain employs TRBV30 and TRBJ2-5; 7 bases are shared with TRBD1. Germline values: CDR1 GTSNPN, CDR2 SVGIG (reference sequence). The V and J ends lost 2 bases and 3 bases, in that order; junction bases with no gene match: 0. This CDR3 has 12 residues.

As for this clonotype: One end of the junction fails to match germline, which may point to a read error. The rearrangement links TRBV5-1 to TRBJ2-3; D is uncertain. The CDR3 consists of 14 residues. The germline CDR1 and CDR2 sequences are SGHRS and YFSETQ. CDR3 DNA sequence: TGTGCCAGCAGCTTTGAACGTAGCACAGATACGCAGTATTTT. Translating gives CASSFERSTDTQYF.

The rearrangement uses TRBV6-5 and TRBJ2-7; D possibly corresponds to TRBD2 (6 bases). This CDR3 spans 12 amino acids. From germline, CDR1 is MNHEY and CDR2 SVGAGI. Trimming cost V 7 bases and J 0 bases, with 7 bases left between them. CDR3: CASIGSSYEQYF. CDR3 in DNA: TGTGCCAGCATCGGGAGCTCCTACGAGCAGTACTTC.

The chain is built from TRBV27 and TRBJ2-5; 8 nucleotides agree with TRBD1. The CDR3 runs 18 residues. Germline V gene data show CDR1 as MNHEY and CDR2 as SMNVEV (reference sequence). With V trimmed by 4 bases and J by 5 bases, 18 bases remained unmatched. CDR3 loop: CASSSLEGGTGGIETQYF. The CDR3 DNA is TGTGCCAGCAGTTCGCTAGAGGGGGGTACAGGGGGTATCGAGACCCAGTACTTC.

Only one count was recorded for this clonotype. The rearrangement links TRBV6-5 to TRBJ2-3; no firm D call. The CDR3 is made up of 14 amino acids. In germline, CDR1 is MNHEY, CDR2 SVGAGI. V was shortened by 1 base and J by 0 bases, with 5 bases between the two germline ends. The CDR3 protein is CASSYYGSTDTQYF. CDR3 DNA: TGTGCCAGCAGTTACTACGGTAGCACAGATACGCAGTATTTT.

V is TRBV2 and J is TRBJ2-3; 7 bases line up with TRBD2. Germline-derived CDR1 and CDR2 are SNHLY and FYNNEI. Unmatched junction bases numbered 6, after V lost 6 bases and J lost 0 bases. The CDR3 length is 15 residues. CDR3 protein: CASSQLATSTDTQYF. The CDR3 DNA sequence: TGTGCCAGCAGCCAACTAGCGACAAGCACAGATACGCAGTATTTT.

The sample holds one count of this clonotype. The chain employs TRBV28 and TRBJ2-7; D assignment may be TRBD1 or TRBD2 (6 bases each). The length of the CDR3 is 14 residues. V lost 1 base, J lost 7 bases, and 14 bases lay in between. Germline lookup yields CDR1 MDHEN and CDR2 SYDVKM. This CDR3 is CASSLFRGHNEQYF. CDR3 sequence (DNA): TGTGCCAGCAGTTTATTCCGGGGGCACAATGAGCAGTACTTC.

This clonotype was detected only a few times. CDR3 sequence: CASSPLGGNYNEQFF. CDR3 DNA sequence: TGTGCCAGCAGCCCCCTAGGGGGTAACTACAATGAGCAGTTCTTC. J is TRBJ2-1 and V is TRBV7-3, with TRBD1 as a possible D gene (6 bases). Looked up from germline, CDR1 is SGHTA and CDR2 is FQGTGA. Trimming shortened V by 5 bases and J by 3 bases, and 14 bases separated the two germline ends. The CDR3 is made up of 15 amino acids.

The chain has TRBV21-1 and TRBJ2-7; the D call in the table, TRBD2, was not verified against the DNA. TRBV21-1 has pseudogene status. The CDR3 is 16 amino acids. CDR3 nucleotide sequence: TGTGCCAGCAGCAAAGCTTGTAGTAGCGGGAGATACGAGCAGTACTTC. As protein: CASSKACSSGRYEQYF.

The genes are TRBV7-2 and TRBJ2-3; 9 positions match TRBD2. The CDR3 has 15 amino acids. Germline trimming cut 5 bases from V and 0 bases from J; bases unmatched to any gene: 3. In germline, CDR1 is SGHTA, CDR2 FQGNSA. The CDR3 here is CASSQSGGSTDTQYF. The DNA of the CDR3 is TGTGCCAGCAGCCAGAGCGGGGGGAGCACAGATACGCAGTATTTT.

This rearrangement joins TRBV30 to TRBJ2-1; 7 nucleotides match TRBD1. The CDR3 loop spans 14 amino acids. With 0 bases clipped from V and 5 bases from J, the junction kept 4 bases outside the gene matches. Germline V gene data show CDR1 as GTSNPN and CDR2 as SVGIG (reference sequence). The CDR3 nucleotides are TGTGCCTGGAGTGTACTCGGGACAGACAATGAGCAGTTCTTC. It yields the protein CAWSVLGTDNEQFF.

The chain has TRBV11-3 and TRBJ2-1, with a possible D match to TRBD2 (6 bases). This CDR3 region has 14 residues. V was cut by 3 bases and J by 7 bases, with 13 bases left in between. Germline V gene lookup returns CDR1 SGHNT and CDR2 YENEEA. The CDR3 here is CASSLRVGRNEQFF. The CDR3 DNA is TGTGCCAGCAGCTTGCGAGTTGGGAGGAATGAGCAGTTCTTC.